This TCR beta chain was sequenced during a study of blood T cell repertoires in COVID-19. This clone has just a few counts. V shed 1 base and J shed 1 base, with 13 bases lying between them. This CDR3 region has 16 residues. CDR1 SGHTA and CDR2 FQGNSA come from the germline V gene. The repertoire was sequenced with immunoSEQ multiplex PCR; TCRdb's copy has only in-frame clones and lacks some. The sample carries fewer than 350,000 clones, about 83% recorded once. The V and J genes are TRBV7-2 and TRBJ1-1; tentative D call: TRBD1 (5 bases). This clonotype was sampled from a woman aged 40 to 49 who had recovered from COVID-19. The specimen was PBMCs or T cells enriched from blood (not recorded which). CDR3 protein: CASSLVRGFRNTEAFF. Written as DNA, the CDR3 is TGTGCCAGCAGCTTAGTTCGGGGGTTTCGGAACACTGAAGCTTTCTTT.